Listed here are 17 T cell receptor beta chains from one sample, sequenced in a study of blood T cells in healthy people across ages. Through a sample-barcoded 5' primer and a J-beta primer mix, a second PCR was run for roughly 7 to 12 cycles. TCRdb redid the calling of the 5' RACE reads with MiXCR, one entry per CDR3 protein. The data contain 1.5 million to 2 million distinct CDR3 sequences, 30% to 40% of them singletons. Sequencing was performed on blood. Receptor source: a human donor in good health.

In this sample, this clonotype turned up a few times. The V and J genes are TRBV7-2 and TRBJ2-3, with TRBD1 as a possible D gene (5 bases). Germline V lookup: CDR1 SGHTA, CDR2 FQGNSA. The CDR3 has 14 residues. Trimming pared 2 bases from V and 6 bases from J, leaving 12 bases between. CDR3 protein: CASSLSRVQDTQYF. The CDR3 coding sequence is TGTGCCAGCAGCTTAAGCAGGGTTCAGGATACGCAGTATTTT.

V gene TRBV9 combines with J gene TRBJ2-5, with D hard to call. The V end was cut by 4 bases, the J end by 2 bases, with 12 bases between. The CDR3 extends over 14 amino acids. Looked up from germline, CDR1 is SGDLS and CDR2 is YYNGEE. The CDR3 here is CASSPLDRQETQYF. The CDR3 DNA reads TGTGCCAGCAGCCCGCTAGATCGACAAGAGACCCAGTACTTC.

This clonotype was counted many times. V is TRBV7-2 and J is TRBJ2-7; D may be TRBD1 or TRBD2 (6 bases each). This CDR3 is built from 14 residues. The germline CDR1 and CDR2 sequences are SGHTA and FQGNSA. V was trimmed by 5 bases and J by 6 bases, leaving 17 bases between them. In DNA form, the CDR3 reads TGTGCCAGCAGCCCGCGTGGGGGGCCAAGCGAGCAGTACTTC. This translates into CASSPRGGPSEQYF.

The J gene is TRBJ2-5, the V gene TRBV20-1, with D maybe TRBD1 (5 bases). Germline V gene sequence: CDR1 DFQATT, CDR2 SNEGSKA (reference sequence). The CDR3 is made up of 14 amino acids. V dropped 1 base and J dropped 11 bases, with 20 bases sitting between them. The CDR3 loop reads CSARASSGIQEQYF. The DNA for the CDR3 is TGCAGTGCTAGAGCCTCTTCAGGGATCCAGGAGCAGTACTTC.

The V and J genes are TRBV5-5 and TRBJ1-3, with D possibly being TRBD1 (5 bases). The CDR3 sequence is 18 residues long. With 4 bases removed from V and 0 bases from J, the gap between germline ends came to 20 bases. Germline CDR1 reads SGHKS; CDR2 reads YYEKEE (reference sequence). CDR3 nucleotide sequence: TGTGCCAGCAGCCTCCAATCCCGTACCGGGGCCTCTGGAAACACCATATATTTT. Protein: CASSLQSRTGASGNTIYF. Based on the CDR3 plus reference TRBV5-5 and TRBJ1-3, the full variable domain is DAGVTQSPTHLIKTRGQQVTLRCSPISGHKSVSWYQQVLGQGPQFIFQYYEKEERGRGNFPDRFSARQFPNYSSELNVNALLLGDSALYLCASSLQSRTGASGNTIYFGEGSWLTVV.

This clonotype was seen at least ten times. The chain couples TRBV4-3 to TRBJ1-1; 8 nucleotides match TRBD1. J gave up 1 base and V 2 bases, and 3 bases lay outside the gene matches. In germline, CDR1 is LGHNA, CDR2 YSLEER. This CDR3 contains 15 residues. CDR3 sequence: CASSQRTGRNTEAFF. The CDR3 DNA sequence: TGCGCCAGCAGCCAACGGACAGGGAGGAACACTGAAGCTTTCTTT.

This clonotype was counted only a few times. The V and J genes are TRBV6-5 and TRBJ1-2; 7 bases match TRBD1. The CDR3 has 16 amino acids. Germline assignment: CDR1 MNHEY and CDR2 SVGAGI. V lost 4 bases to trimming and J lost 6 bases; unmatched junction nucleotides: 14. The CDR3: CASSFTGQAVRDGYTF. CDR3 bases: TGTGCCAGCAGTTTTACCGGACAGGCGGTGAGAGATGGCTACACCTTC.

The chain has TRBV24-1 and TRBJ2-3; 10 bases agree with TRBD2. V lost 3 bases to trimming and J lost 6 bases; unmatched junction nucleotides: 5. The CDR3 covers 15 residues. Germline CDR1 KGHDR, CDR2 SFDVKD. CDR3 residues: CATSDPAGGMDTQYF. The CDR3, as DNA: TGTGCCACCAGTGATCCAGCGGGGGGGATGGATACGCAGTATTTT.

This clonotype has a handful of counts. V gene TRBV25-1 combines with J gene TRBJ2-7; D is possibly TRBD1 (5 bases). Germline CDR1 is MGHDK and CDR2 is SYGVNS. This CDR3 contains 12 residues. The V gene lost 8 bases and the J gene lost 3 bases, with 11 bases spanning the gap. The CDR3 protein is CASGKGFYEQYF. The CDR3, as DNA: TGTGCCAGCGGGAAGGGGTTCTACGAGCAGTACTTC.

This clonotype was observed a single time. CDR3 loop: CASRGGWSYNSPLHF. CDR3 in DNA: TGTGCCAGCCGCGGTGGGTGGTCCTATAATTCACCCCTCCACTTT. The chain joins TRBV7-2 to TRBJ1-6, with D uncertain. The CDR3 extends over 15 amino acids. Per germline, CDR1 SGHTA and CDR2 FQGNSA. V was trimmed by 8 bases and J by 1 base, leaving 12 bases between them.

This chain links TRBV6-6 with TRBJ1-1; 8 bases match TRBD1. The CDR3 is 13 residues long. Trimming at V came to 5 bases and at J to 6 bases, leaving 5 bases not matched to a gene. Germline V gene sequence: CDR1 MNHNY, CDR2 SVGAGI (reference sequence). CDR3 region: CASSHPTGAEAFF. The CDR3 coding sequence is TGTGCCAGCAGTCACCCGACAGGGGCTGAAGCTTTCTTT.

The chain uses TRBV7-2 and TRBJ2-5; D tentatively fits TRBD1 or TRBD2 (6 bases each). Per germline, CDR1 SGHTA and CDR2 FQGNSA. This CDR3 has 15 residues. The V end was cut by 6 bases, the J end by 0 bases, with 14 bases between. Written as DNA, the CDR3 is TGTGCCAGCAGTTGGGGGCGGGGTTACCAAGAGACCCAGTACTTC. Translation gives CASSWGRGYQETQYF.

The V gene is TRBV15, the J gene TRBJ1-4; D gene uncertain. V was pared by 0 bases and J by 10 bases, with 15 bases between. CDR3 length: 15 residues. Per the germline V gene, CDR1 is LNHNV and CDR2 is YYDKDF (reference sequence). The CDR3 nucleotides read TGTGCCACCAGCAGAGATGGGAACAGCCGGGGAAAACTGTTTTTT. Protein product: CATSRDGNSRGKLFF.

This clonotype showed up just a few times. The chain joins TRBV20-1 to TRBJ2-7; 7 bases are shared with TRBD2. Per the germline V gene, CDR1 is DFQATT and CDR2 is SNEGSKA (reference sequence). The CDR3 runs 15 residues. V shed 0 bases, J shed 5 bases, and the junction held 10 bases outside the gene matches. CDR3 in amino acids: CSARDPDGGIDEQYF. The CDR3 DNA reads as TGCAGTGCTAGAGATCCGGACGGGGGGATCGACGAGCAGTACTTC.

This CDR3 is CSASLLAGGNEQFF. Written as DNA, the CDR3 is TGCAGTGCGAGCCTCCTAGCGGGGGGAAATGAGCAGTTCTTC. This chain joins TRBV20-1 and TRBJ2-1, with TRBD2 matching over 11 bases. This CDR3 has 14 amino acids. Germline CDR1 is DFQATT and CDR2 is SNEGSKA (reference sequence). Germline trimming cut 6 bases from V and 7 bases from J; bases unmatched to any gene: 8.

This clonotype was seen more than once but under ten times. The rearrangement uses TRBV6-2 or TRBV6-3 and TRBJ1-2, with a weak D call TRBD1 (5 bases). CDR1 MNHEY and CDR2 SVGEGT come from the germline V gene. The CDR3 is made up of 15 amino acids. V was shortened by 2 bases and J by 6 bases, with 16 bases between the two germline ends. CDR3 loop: CASSYEGARGHGYTF. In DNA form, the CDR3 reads TGTGCCAGCAGTTACGAAGGGGCGCGTGGGCATGGCTACACCTTC.

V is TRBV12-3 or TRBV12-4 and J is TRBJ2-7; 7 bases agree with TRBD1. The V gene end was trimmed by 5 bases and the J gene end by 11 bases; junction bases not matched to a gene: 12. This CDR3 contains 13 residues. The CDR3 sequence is CASSESTGISKYF. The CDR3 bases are TGTGCCAGCAGTGAATCGACAGGGATAAGCAAGTACTTC.